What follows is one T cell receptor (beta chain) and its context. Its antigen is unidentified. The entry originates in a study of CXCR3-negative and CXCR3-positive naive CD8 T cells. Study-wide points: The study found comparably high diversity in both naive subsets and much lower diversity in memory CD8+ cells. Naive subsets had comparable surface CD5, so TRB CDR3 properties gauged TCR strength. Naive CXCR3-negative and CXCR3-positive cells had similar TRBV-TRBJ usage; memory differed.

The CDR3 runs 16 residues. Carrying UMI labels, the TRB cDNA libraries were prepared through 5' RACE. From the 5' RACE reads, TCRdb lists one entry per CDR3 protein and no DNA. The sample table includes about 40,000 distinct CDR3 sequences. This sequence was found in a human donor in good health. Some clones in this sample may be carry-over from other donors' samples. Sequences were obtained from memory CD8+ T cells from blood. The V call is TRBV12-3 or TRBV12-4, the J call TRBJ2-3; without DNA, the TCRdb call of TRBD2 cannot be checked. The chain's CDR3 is CASRRTSGGEWDTQYF.